This T cell receptor (beta chain) was sequenced in a study of T cell repertoires in cytomegalovirus infection. Overall study: Public TCR beta signature analysis indicated the presence of both CMV infection and matching HLA type.

Notes on the study in general: The ex vivo response was dominated by HLA-C-restricted CMV-specific TCR beta clonotypes.

This CDR3 spans 16 amino acids. The germline V gene encodes CDR1 MDHEN and CDR2 SYDVKM. Trimming stripped 4 bases from V and 4 bases from J, with 17 bases between. There are many counts of this clonotype. Its antigen is undetermined. TCRdb re-called the reads with MiXCR, one entry per CDR3 protein. The sample holds roughly 200,000 distinct CDR3 sequences, roughly 9.8% seen once. This rearrangement joins TRBV28 to TRBJ1-3; maybe TRBD1 (6 bases). The material sequenced was PBMCs. The sequence derives from a human donor in good health (CMV status not recorded). Some clones in this sample may be carry-over from other donors' samples. CDR3 coding DNA: TGTGCCAGCAGTTCCCTCGGGGGGCCACAAGGAAACACCATATATTTT. The encoded protein is CASSSLGGPQGNTIYF.